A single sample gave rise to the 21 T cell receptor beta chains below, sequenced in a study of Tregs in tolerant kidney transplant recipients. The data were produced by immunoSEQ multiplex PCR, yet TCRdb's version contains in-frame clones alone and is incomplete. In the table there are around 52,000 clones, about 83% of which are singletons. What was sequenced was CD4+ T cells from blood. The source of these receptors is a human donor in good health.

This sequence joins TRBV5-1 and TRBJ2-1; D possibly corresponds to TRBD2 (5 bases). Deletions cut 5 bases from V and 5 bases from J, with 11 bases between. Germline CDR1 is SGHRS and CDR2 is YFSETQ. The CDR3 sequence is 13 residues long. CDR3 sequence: CASSLQTNNEQFF. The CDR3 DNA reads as TGCGCCAGCAGTTTACAGACTAACAATGAGCAGTTCTTC.

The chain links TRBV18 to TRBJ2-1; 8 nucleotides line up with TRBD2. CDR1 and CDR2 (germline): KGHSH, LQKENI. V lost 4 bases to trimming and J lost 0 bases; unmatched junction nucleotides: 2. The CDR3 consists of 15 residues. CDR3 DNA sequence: TGTGCCAGCTCACTAGCGGGGAGCTCCTACAATGAGCAGTTCTTC. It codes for CASSLAGSSYNEQFF.

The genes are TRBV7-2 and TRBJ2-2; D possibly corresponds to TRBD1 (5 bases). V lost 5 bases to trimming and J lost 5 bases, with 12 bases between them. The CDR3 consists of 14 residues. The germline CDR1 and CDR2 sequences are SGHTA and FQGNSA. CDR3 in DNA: TGTGCCAGCAGCCCACGGACATTAACCGGGGAGCTGTTTTTT. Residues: CASSPRTLTGELFF.

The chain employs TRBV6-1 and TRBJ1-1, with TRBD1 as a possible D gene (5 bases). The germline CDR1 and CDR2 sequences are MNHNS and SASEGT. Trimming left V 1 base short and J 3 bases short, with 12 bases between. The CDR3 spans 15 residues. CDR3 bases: TGTGCCAGCAGTGAAGGGCGTTGGGGGGACACTGAAGCTTTCTTT. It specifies CASSEGRWGDTEAFF.

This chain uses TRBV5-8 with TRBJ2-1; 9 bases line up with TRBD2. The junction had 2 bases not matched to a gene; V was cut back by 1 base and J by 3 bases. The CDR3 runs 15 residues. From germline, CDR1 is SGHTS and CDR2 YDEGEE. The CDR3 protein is CASSLYSGGYNEQFF. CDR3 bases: TGTGCCAGCAGCTTGTATAGCGGGGGCTACAATGAGCAGTTCTTC. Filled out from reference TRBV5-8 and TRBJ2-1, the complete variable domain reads EAGVTQSPTHLIKTRGQQATLRCSPISGHTSVYWYQQALGLGLQFLLWYDEGEERNRGNFPPRFSGRQFPNYSSELNVNALELEDSALYLCASSLYSGGYNEQFFGPGTRLTVL.

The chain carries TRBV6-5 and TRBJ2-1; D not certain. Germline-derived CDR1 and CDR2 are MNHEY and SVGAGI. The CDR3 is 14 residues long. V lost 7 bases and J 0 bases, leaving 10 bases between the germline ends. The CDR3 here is CASKVTNSYNEQFF. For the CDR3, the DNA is TGTGCCAGCAAGGTCACGAACTCCTACAATGAGCAGTTCTTC.

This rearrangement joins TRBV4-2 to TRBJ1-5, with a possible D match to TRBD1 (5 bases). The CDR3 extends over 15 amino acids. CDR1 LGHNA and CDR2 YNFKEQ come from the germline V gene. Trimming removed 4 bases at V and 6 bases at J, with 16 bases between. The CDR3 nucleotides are TGTGCCAGCAGCCTCAGGGAGTCTGGGGGTCAGCCCCAGCATTTT. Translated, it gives CASSLRESGGQPQHF.

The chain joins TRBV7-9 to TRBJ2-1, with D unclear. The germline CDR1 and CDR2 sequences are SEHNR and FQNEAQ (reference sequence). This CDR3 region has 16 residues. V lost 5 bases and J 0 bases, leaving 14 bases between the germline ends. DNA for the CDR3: TGTGCCAGCAGCCCGATGGCGGCTAGCTCCTACAATGAGCAGTTCTTC. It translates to CASSPMAASSYNEQFF.

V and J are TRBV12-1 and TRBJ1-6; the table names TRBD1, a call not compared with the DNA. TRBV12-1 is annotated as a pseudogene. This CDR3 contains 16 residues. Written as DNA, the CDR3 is TGTGCCAGCAGCCCCGTGGGACATGCCTCTAATTCACCCCTCCACTTT. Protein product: CASSPVGHASNSPLHF.

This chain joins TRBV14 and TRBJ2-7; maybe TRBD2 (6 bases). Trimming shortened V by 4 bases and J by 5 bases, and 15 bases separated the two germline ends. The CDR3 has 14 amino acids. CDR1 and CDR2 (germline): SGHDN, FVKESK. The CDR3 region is CASSPWRGKDEQYF. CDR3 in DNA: TGTGCCAGCAGCCCCTGGCGGGGCAAGGACGAGCAGTACTTC.

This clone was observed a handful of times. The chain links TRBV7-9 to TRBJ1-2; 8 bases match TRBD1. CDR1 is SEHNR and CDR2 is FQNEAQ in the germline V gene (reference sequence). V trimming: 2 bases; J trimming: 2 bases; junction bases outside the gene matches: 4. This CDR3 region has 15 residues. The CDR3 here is CASSLSGGTNYGYTF. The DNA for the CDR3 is TGTGCCAGCAGCTTATCAGGGGGCACAAACTATGGCTACACCTTC.

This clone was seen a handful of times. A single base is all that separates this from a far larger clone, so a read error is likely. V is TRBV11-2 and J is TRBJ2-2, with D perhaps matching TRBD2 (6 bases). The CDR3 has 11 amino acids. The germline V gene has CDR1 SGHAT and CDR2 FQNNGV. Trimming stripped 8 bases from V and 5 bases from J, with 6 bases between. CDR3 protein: CASRETGELFF. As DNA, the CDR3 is TGTGCCAGCCGGGAGACCGGGGAGCTGTTTTTT.

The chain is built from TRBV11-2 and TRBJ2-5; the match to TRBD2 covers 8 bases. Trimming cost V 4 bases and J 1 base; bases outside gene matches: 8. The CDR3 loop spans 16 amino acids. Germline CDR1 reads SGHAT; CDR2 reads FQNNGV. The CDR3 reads CASSSRGTRFQETQYF. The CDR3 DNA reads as TGTGCCAGCAGCTCCAGAGGGACTAGGTTCCAAGAGACCCAGTACTTC. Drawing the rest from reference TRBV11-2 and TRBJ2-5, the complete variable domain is EAGVAQSPRYKIIEKRQSVAFWCNPISGHATLYWYQQILGQGPKLLIQFQNNGVVDDSQLPKDRFSAERLKGVDSTLKIQPAKLEDSAVYLCASSSRGTRFQETQYFGPGTRLLVL.

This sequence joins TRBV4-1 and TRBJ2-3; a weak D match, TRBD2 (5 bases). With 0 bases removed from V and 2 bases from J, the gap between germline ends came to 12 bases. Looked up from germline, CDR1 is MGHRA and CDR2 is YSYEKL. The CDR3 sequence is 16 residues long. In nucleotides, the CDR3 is TGCGCCAGCAGCCAAGATAGGCTAGCTTTCACAGATACGCAGTATTTT. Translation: CASSQDRLAFTDTQYF.

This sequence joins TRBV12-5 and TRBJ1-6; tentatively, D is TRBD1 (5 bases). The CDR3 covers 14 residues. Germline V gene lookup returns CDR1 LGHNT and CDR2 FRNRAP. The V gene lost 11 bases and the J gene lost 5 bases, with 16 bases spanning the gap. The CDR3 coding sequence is TGTGCTGCCACCCGGGACGGTCATAATTCACCCCTCCACTTT. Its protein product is CAATRDGHNSPLHF.

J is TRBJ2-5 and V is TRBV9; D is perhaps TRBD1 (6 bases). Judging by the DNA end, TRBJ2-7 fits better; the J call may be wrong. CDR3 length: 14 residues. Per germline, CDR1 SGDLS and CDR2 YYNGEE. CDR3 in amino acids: CASSVGQATYEQYF. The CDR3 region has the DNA TGTGCCAGCAGCGTAGGACAGGCGACCTACGAGCAGTACTTC.

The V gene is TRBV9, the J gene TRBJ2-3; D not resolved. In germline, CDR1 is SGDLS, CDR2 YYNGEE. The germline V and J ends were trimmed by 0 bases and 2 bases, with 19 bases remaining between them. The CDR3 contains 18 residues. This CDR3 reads CASSVGSGGPRNTDTQYF. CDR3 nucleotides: TGTGCCAGCAGCGTAGGGTCTGGCGGCCCCAGGAACACAGATACGCAGTATTTT.

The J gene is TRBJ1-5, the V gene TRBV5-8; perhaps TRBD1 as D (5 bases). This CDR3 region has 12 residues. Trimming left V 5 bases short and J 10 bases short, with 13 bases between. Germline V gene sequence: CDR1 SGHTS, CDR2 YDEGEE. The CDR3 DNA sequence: TGTGCCAGCAGTTCAGGGAATGGTCCCCAGCATTTT. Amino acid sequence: CASSSGNGPQHF.

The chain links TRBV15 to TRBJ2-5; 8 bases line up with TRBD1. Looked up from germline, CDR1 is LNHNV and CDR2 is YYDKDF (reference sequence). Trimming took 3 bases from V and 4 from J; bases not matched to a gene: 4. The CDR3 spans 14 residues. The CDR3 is CATSRETGGETQYF. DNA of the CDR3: TGTGCCACCAGCAGGGAAACAGGGGGAGAGACCCAGTACTTC.

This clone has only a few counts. This CDR3 is CASRPTGAGNTIYF. CDR3 bases: TGTGCCAGCAGGCCGACAGGGGCTGGAAACACCATATATTTT. V and J are TRBV27 and TRBJ1-3, with 8 bases matching TRBD1. Germline assignment: CDR1 MNHEY and CDR2 SMNVEV (reference sequence). Unmatched junction bases numbered 3, after V lost 6 bases and J lost 2 bases. The CDR3 covers 14 residues.

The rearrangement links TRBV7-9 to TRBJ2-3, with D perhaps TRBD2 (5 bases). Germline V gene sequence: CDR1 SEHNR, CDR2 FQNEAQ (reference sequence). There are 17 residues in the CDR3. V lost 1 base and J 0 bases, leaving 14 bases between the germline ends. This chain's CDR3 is CASSLGGWERSTDTQYF. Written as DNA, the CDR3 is TGTGCCAGCAGCTTAGGTGGATGGGAGAGGAGCACAGATACGCAGTATTTT.